This T cell receptor (beta chain) was observed in a study of T-cell memory formation after mild COVID-19. Per germline, CDR1 MDHEN and CDR2 SYDVKM. V dropped 3 bases and J dropped 2 bases, with 10 bases sitting between them. The CDR3 contains 14 residues. TCR alpha and TCR beta cDNA libraries carrying sample barcodes and UMIs were produced by 5'RACE using constant-segment primers. One entry per CDR3 protein results from TCRdb running MiXCR on the 5' RACE reads. The table has approximately 300,000 distinct CDR3 sequences, around 8% seen once; the top ten hold around a fifth. Study conclusions and caveats: Within pre-infection memory, some responding clones were found, suggesting cross-reactive memory joined.

This clonotype turned up a few times. The antigen is unknown. This TCR was recovered from a man younger than 30 who had mild COVID-19 (a few samples of this study predate the infection). Cell type and time point are not known. Sequencing input: PBMCs or a T cell subset sorted from them (not recorded which). The chain carries TRBV28 and TRBJ2-5; D is uncertain. In DNA form, the CDR3 reads TGTGCCAGCAGTTTTTCGAGCGCGCAAGAGACCCAGTACTTC. This encodes CASSFSSAQETQYF.